This TCR beta chain was sequenced for a study of cytotoxic CD8 clonotypes in ibrutinib-treated CLL. For the study at large: Response samples were taken after a median of about 12 months on treatment, range 6 to 36.

The CDR3 sequence is 21 residues long. Germline CDR1 reads MNHNS; CDR2 reads SASEGT. V shed 1 base, J shed 1 base, and the junction held 13 bases outside the gene matches. Study-wide results and caveats: The clonality went up when patients responded to ibrutinib and dropped back toward baseline at progression.

With sequencing, the targeted depth ranged from 1 in 200,000 to 1 in 1 million T cells. The data were produced by immunoSEQ multiplex PCR, yet TCRdb's version contains in-frame clones alone and is incomplete. This sample carries roughly 45,000 clones, over 50% of them seen once, and the ten largest clones take 20% to 25%. On this clone: Its antigen is not known.

V and J are TRBV6-1 and TRBJ2-4; 13 nucleotides agree with TRBD2. The TCR originated in a human donor with chronic lymphocytic leukemia. Material: PBMCs, obtained after 24 months of ibrutinib treatment. In DNA form, the CDR3 reads TGTGCCAGCAGTGAAGACCCACTAGCGGGGGGGAATTCAGTGGCCAAAAACATTCAGTACTTC. This codes for CASSEDPLAGGNSVAKNIQYF.